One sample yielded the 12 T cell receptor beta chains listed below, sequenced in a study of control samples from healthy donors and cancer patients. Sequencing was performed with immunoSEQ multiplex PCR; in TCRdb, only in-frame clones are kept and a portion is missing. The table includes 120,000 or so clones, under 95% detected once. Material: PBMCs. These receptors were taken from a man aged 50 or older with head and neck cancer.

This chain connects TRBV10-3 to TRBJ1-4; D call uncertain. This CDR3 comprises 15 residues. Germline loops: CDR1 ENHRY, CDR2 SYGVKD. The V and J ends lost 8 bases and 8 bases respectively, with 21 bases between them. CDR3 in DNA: TGTGCCATCCGGGAGGGTTACGCTCGCAGCGAAAAACTGTTTTTT. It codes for CAIREGYARSEKLFF.

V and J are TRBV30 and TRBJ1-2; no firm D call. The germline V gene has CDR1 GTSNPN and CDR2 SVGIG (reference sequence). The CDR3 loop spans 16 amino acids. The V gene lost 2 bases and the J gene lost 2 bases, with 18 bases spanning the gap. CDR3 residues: CAWSRRGALRNYGYTF. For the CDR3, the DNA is TGTGCCTGGAGTCGCCGCGGTGCCCTCCGGAACTATGGCTACACCTTC. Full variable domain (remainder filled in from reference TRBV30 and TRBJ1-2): SQTIHQWPATLVQPVGSPLSLECTVEGTSNPNLYWYRQAAGRGLQLLFYSVGIGQISSEVPQNLSASRPQDRQFILSSKKLLLSDSGFYLCAWSRRGALRNYGYTFGSGTRLTVV.

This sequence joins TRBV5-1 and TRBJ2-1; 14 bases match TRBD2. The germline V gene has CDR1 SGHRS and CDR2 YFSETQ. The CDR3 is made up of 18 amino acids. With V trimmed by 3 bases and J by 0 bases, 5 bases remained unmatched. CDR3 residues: CASSSGLAGGPSYNEQFF. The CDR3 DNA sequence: TGCGCCAGCAGCTCTGGACTAGCGGGGGGCCCCTCCTACAATGAGCAGTTCTTC.

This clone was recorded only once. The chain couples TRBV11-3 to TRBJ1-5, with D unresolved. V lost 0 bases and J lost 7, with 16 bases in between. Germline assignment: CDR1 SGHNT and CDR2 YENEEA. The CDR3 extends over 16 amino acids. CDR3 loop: CASSLDLPSYGQPQHF. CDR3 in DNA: TGTGCCAGCAGCTTAGATCTCCCTTCATACGGCCAGCCCCAGCATTTT.

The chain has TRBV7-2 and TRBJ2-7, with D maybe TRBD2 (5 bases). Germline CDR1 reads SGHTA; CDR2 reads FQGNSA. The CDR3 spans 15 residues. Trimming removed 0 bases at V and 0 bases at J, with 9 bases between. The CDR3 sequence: CASSLAPSSSYEQYF. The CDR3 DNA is TGTGCCAGCAGCTTAGCGCCTAGCAGCTCCTACGAGCAGTACTTC.

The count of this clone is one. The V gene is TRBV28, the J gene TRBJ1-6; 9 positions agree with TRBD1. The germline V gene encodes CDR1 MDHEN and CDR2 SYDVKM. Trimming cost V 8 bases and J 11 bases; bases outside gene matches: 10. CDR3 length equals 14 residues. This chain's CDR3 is CASGDRANFTPLHF. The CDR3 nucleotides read TGTGCCAGCGGGGACAGGGCGAATTTTACACCCCTCCACTTT.

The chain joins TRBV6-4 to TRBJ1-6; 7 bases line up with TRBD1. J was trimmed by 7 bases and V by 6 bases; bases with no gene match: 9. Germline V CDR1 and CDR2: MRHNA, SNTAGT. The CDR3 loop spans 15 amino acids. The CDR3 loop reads CASRGTAKGNSPLHF. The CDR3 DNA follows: TGTGCCAGCAGGGGGACAGCCAAAGGCAATTCACCCCTCCACTTT.

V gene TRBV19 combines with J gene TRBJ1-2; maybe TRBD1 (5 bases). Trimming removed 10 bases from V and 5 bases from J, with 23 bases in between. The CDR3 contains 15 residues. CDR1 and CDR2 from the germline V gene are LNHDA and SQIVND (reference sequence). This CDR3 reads CATLPSGGSGYGYTF. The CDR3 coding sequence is TGTGCCACCCTTCCTTCCGGGGGGTCAGGGTATGGCTACACCTTC.

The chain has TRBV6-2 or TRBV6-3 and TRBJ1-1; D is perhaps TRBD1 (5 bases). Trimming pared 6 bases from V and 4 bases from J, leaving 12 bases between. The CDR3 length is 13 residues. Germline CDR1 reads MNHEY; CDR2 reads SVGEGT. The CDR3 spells CASSRGGTTEAFF. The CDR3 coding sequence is TGTGCCAGCAGCCGAGGAGGGACCACTGAAGCTTTCTTT.

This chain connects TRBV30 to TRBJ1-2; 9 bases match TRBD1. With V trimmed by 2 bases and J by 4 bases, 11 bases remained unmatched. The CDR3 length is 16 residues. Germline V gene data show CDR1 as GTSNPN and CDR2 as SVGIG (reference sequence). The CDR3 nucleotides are TGTGCCTGGAGTCCCGGGACAGGGTGGAGAGCCTATGGCTACACCTTC. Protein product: CAWSPGTGWRAYGYTF. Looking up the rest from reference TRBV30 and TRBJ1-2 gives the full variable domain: SQTIHQWPATLVQPVGSPLSLECTVEGTSNPNLYWYRQAAGRGLQLLFYSVGIGQISSEVPQNLSASRPQDRQFILSSKKLLLSDSGFYLCAWSPGTGWRAYGYTFGSGTRLTVV.

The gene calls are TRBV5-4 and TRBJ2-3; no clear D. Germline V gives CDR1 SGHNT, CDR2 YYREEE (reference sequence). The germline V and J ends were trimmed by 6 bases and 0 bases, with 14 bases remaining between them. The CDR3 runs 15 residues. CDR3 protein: CASTRIASSTDTQYF. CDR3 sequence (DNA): TGTGCCAGCACGAGAATCGCCTCCAGCACAGATACGCAGTATTTT.

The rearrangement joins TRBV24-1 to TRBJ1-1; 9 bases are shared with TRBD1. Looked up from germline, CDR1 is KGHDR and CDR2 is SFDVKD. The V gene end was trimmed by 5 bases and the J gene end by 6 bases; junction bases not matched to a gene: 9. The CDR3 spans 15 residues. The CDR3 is CATSGGQGLEAEAFF. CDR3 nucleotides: TGTGCCACCAGTGGGGGACAGGGTTTAGAGGCTGAAGCTTTCTTT.